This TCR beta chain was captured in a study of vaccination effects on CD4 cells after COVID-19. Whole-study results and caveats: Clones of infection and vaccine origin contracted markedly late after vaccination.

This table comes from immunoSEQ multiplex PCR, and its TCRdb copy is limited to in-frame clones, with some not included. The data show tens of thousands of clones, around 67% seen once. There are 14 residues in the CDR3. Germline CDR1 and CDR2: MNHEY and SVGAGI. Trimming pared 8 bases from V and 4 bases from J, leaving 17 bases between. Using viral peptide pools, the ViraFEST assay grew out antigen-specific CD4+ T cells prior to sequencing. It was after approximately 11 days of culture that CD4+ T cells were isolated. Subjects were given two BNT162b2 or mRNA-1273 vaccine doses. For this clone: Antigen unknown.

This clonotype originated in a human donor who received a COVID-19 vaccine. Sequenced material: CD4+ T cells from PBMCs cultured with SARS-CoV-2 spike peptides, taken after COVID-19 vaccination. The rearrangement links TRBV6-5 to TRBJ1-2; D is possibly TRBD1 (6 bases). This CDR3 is CASGLDRSPYGYTF. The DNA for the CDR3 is TGTGCCAGCGGCCTCGACAGGTCCCCCTATGGCTACACCTTC.